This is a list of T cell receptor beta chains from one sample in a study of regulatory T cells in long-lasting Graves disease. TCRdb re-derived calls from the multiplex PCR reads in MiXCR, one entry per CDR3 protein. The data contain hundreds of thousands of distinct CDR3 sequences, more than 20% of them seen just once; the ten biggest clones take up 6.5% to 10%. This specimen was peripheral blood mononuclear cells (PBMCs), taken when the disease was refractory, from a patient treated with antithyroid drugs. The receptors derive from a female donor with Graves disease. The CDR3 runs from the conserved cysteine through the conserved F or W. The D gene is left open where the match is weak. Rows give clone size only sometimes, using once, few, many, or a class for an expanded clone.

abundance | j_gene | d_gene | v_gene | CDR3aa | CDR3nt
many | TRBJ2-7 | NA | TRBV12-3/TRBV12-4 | CASSLASASYEQYF | TGTGCCAGCAGCTTAGCTAGCGCCTCCTACGAGCAGTACTTC
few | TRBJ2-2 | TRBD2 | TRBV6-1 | CASRGELAGDRTGRAGELFF | TGTGCCAGCAGGGGGGAACTAGCGGGAGATAGGACGGGGCGTGCCGGGGAGCTGTTTTTT
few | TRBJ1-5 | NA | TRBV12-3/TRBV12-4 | CASSFQGGGVNQPQHF | TGTGCCAGCAGTTTCCAAGGGGGGGGGGTCAATCAGCCCCAGCATTTT
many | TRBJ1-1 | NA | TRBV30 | CAWAENTEAFF | TGTGCCTGGGCGGAGAACACTGAAGCTTTCTTT
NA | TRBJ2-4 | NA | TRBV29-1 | CSVEDRAKNIQYF | TGCAGCGTTGAAGATCGAGCCAAAAACATTCAGTACTTC
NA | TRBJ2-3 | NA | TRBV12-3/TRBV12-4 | CASSLVWGKDTQYF | TGTGCCAGCAGTTTAGTGTGGGGAAAAGATACGCAGTATTTT
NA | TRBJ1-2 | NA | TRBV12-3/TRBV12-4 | CASSLNRRTNYGYTF | TGTGCCAGCAGTTTAAACAGGAGAACTAACTATGGCTACACCTTC
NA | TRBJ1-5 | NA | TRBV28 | CASSFWGMVGQPQHF | TGTGCCAGCAGTTTCTGGGGGATGGTGGGTCAGCCCCAGCATTTT
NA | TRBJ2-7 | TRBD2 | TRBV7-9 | CASSLGFSGSDEQYF | TGTGCCAGCAGCTTAGGGTTCAGCGGGAGCGACGAGCAGTACTTC
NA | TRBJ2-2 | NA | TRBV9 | CASSVERTGELFF | TGTGCCAGCAGCGTAGAGAGGACCGGGGAGCTGTTTTTT
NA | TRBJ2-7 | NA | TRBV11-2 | CASNIRGATPYSEQYF | TGTGCCAGCAACATTAGGGGAGCAACCCCCTATTCCGAGCAGTACTTC
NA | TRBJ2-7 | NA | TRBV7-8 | CASSLEARGQYF | TGTGCCAGCAGCTTAGAAGCACGGGGGCAGTACTTC
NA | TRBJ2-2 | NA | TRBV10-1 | CASSGGPETPNTGELFF | TGCGCCAGCAGTGGGGGTCCGGAGACTCCGAACACCGGGGAGCTGTTTTTT
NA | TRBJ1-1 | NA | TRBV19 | CASSIGPGGTEAFF | TGTGCCAGTAGTATAGGGCCGGGAGGAACTGAAGCTTTCTTT
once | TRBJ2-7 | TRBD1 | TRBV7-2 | CASSLPGQGRVYEQYF | TGTGCCAGCAGCTTACCGGGACAGGGGAGAGTGTACGAGCAGTACTTC
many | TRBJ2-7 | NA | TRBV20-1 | CSASIIQQGEQYF | TGCAGTGCTAGCATAATACAACAGGGCGAGCAGTACTTC
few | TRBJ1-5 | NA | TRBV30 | CALGKEGQYNQPQHF | TGTGCCTTGGGCAAGGAAGGACAATACAATCAGCCCCAGCATTTT
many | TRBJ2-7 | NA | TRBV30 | CAWGQVNEQYF | TGTGCCTGGGGACAAGTGAACGAGCAGTACTTC
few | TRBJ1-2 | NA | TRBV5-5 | CASSLVVPSYGYTF | TGTGCCAGCAGCTTGGTGGTACCGAGCTATGGCTACACCTTC
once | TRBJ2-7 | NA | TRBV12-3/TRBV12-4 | CASSLDGRGGSYEQYF | TGTGCCAGCAGTTTAGATGGCAGGGGGGGCTCCTACGAGCAGTACTTC
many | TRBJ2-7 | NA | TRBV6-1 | CASSEIRGYSYEQYF | TGTGCCAGCAGTGAAATCCGGGGTTACTCCTACGAGCAGTACTTC
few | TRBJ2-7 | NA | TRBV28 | CASSPSDEQYF | TGTGCCAGCAGCCCCAGCGACGAGCAGTACTTC
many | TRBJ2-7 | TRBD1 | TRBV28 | CASRPGQAYEQYF | TGTGCCAGCAGACCAGGACAGGCCTACGAGCAGTACTTC
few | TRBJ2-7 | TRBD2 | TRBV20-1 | CSAISLADNSYEQYF | TGCAGTGCTATTTCCCTAGCGGATAACTCCTACGAGCAGTACTTC
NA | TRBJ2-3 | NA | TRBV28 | CASSLGPRTDTQYF | TGTGCCAGCAGTTTAGGTCCCCGCACAGATACGCAGTATTTT
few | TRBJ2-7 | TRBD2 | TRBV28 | CASSVAGGTYEQYF | TGTGCCAGCAGTGTAGCGGGAGGCACCTACGAGCAGTACTTC
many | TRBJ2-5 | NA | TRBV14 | CASSQDGNGETQYF | TGTGCCAGCAGCCAAGATGGAAATGGGGAGACCCAGTACTTC
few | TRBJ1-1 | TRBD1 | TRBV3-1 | CASSPWRGQVAEAFF | TGTGCCAGCAGCCCCTGGAGGGGGCAGGTGGCTGAAGCTTTCTTT
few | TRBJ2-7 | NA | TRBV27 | CASSFHGGANFIF | TGTGCCAGCAGTTTCCACGGGGGCGCCAATTTCATATTC
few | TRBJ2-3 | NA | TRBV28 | CASSYRRRYTDTQYF | TGTGCCAGCAGTTACCGGAGGCGTTACACAGATACGCAGTATTTT
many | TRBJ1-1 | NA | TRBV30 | CAWSGNMNTEAFF | TGTGCCTGGAGTGGAAACATGAACACTGAAGCTTTCTTT
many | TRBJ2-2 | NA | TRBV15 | CATSRRSDRELFF | TGTGCCACCAGCAGGCGTAGCGACCGGGAGCTGTTTTTT
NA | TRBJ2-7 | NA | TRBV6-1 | CASSENWRCHF | TGTGCCAGCAGTGAAAATTGGAGGTGTCACTTC
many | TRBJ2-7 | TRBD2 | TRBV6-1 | CASRTSGSNHEQYF | TGTGCCAGCAGGACTAGCGGGAGTAACCACGAGCAGTACTTC
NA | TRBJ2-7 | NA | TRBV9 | CASSGGLVGYEQYF | TGTGCCAGCAGCGGGGGACTGGTGGGGTACGAGCAGTACTTC
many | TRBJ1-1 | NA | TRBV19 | CASSIADSMNTEAFF | TGTGCCAGTAGTATAGCTGACAGCATGAACACTGAAGCTTTCTTT
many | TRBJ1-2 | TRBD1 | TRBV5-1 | CASSSTGTGDYGYTF | TGCGCCAGCAGCTCAACCGGGACAGGGGATTATGGCTACACCTTC
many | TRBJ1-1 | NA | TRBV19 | CASSTLGQANTEAFF | TGTGCCAGTAGTACCCTGGGCCAAGCGAACACTGAAGCTTTCTTT
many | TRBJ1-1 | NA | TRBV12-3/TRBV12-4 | CASSPGALPEAFF | TGTGCCAGCAGCCCGGGCGCCCTGCCGGAAGCTTTCTTT
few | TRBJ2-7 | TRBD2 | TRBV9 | CASSVAAASGTHEQYF | TGTGCCAGCAGCGTAGCTGCGGCTAGCGGGACCCACGAGCAGTACTTC
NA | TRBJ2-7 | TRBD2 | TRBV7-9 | CASSLEASGRFEQYF | TGTGCCAGCAGCTTAGAGGCTAGCGGGAGATTCGAGCAGTACTTC
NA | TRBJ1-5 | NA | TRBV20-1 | CSARGTAYNQPQHF | TGCAGTGCTAGAGGGACCGCCTACAATCAGCCCCAGCATTTT
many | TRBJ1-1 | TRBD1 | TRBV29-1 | CSVRQGGNTEAFF | TGCAGCGTTAGACAGGGGGGGAACACTGAAGCTTTCTTT
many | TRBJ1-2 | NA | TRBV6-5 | CASSYNEGSSTNYGYTF | TGTGCCAGCAGTTACAATGAGGGCAGCTCTACTAACTATGGCTACACCTTC
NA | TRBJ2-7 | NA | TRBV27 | CASISDGKSSYEQYF | TGTGCCAGCATTTCTGACGGCAAGAGCTCCTACGAGCAGTACTTC
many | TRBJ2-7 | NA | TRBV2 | CASSENSIADYEQYF | TGTGCCAGCAGTGAAAATAGTATCGCGGACTACGAGCAGTACTTC
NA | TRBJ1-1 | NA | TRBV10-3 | CAISGGVNTEAFF | TGTGCCATCAGTGGCGGGGTGAACACTGAAGCTTTCTTT
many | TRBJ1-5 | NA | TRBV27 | CASSLLPGGNQPQHF | TGTGCCAGCAGTTTATTACCGGGCGGCAATCAGCCCCAGCATTTT
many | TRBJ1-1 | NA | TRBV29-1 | CSVVGHKNTEAFF | TGCAGCGTTGTTGGACACAAGAACACTGAAGCTTTCTTT
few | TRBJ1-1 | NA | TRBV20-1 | CSAREKTPRLVLAEAFF | TGCAGTGCTAGAGAAAAAACCCCACGGCTAGTTCTGGCTGAAGCTTTCTTT
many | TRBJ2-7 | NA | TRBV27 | CASSFRGGALVYEQYF | TGTGCCAGCAGTTTTAGGGGAGGAGCTTTGGTCTACGAGCAGTACTTC
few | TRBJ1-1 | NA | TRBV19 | CASSPAGHTEAFF | TGTGCCAGTAGTCCCGCGGGACACACTGAAGCTTTCTTT
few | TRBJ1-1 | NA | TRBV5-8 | CASSLGLRRGTEAFF | TGTGCCAGCAGCTTGGGGCTAAGGAGGGGCACTGAAGCTTTCTTT
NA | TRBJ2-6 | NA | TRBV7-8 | CASSPVGGGANVLTF | TGTGCCAGCAGCCCAGTGGGCGGGGGGGCCAACGTCCTGACTTTC